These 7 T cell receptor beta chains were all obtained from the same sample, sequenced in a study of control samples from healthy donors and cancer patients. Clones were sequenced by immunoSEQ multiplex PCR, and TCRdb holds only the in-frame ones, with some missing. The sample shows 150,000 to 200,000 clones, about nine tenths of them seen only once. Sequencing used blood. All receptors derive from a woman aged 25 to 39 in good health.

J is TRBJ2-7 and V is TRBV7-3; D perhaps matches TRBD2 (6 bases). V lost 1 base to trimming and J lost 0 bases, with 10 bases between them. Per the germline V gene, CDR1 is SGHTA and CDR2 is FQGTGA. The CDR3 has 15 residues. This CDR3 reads CASSLSSGSSYEQYF. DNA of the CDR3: TGTGCCAGCAGCTTAAGTAGCGGAAGCTCCTACGAGCAGTACTTC. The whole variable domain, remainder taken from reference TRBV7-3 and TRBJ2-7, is GAGVSQTPSNKVTEKGKYVELRCDPISGHTALYWYRQSLGQGPEFLIYFQGTGAADDSGLPNDRFFAVRPEGSVSTLKIQRTERGDSAVYLCASSLSSGSSYEQYFGPGTRLTVT.

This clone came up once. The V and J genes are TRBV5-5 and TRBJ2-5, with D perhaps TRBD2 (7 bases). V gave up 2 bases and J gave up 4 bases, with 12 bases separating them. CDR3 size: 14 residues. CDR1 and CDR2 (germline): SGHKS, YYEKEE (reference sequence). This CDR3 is CASSFGGGGETQYF. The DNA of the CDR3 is TGTGCCAGCAGCTTCGGGGGCGGGGGAGAGACCCAGTACTTC.

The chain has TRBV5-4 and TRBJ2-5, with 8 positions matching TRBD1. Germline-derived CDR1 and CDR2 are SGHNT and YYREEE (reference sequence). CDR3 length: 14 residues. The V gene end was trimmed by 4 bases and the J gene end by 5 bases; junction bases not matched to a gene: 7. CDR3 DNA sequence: TGTGCCAGCAGCCTCGACAGGGGCAGGGAGACCCAGTACTTC. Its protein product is CASSLDRGRETQYF.

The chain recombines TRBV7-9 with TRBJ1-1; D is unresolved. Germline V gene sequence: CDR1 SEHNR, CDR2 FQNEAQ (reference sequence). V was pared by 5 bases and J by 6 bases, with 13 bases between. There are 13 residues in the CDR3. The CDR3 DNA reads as TGTGCCAGCAGCCGAAAGCAGGTCGCTGAAGCTTTCTTT. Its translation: CASSRKQVAEAFF.

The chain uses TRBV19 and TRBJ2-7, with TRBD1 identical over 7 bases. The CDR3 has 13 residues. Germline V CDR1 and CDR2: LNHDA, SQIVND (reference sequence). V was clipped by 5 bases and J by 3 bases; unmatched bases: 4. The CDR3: CASSPGTVYEQYF. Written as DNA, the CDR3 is TGTGCCAGTAGTCCCGGGACAGTCTACGAGCAGTACTTC.

CDR3 in amino acids: CAWSRLSSYEQYF. CDR3 bases: TGTGCCTGGAGTAGGCTTAGCTCCTACGAGCAGTACTTC. V is TRBV30 and J is TRBJ2-7; D unclear. With 2 bases removed from V and 0 bases from J, the gap between germline ends came to 8 bases. In germline, CDR1 is GTSNPN, CDR2 SVGIG (reference sequence). This CDR3 spans 13 amino acids.

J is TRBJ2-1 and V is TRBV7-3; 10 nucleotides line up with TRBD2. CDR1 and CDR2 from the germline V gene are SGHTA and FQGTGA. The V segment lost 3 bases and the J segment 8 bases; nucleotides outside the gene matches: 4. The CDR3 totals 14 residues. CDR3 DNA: TGTGCCAGCAGCTTCCAGCGGGAGGGCCATGAGCAGTTCTTC. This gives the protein CASSFQREGHEQFF.